This T cell receptor beta chain stems from a study of blood T cell repertoires in COVID-19. Study context: Nucleic acid was either cDNA or gDNA, and it came from T cells, B-cell-depleted T cells, or PBMCs.

Germline CDR1 reads PRHDT; CDR2 reads FYEKMQ (reference sequence). CDR3 length: 18 residues. V lost 0 bases, J lost 0 bases, and 17 bases lay in between. This table comes from immunoSEQ multiplex PCR, and its TCRdb copy is limited to in-frame clones, with some not included. The sample carries around 620,000 clones, 85% to 90% recorded once. The sequencing input was peripheral blood. The TCR was taken from a woman under 30 with acute or convalescent COVID-19. V is TRBV13 and J is TRBJ1-2; D may be TRBD1 (6 bases). As DNA, the CDR3 is TGTGCCAGCAGCTTAGGATCGTTGGGGGCACTCACTAACTATGGCTACACCTTC. It translates to CASSLGSLGALTNYGYTF.